In its sample, the clone carrying this T cell receptor (beta chain) was seen a few times. The antigen remains unidentified. These data originate in a study of T-cell reconstitution after alpha-beta-depleted transplantation in children. General study results and limits: A year post-transplant, T-cell counts and diversity derived mostly from newly produced T cells. Reports say that about two months after transplant, the alpha-beta T cells came out of several hundred graft clones that had expanded. At day 60, the high TCRbeta diversity found in some patients originated from recipient T cells and thymic progenitors that had survived.

Unique molecular identifiers were incorporated during preparation of the TCRbeta library. TCRdb re-derived calls from the PCR reads in MiXCR, one entry per CDR3 protein. This table holds a few hundred thousand distinct CDR3 sequences, over 10% found once. Germline lookup yields CDR1 DFQATT and CDR2 SNEGSKA (reference sequence). The CDR3 sequence is 12 residues long. V lost 2 bases to trimming and J lost 9 bases, with 11 bases between them. Sample: PBMCs, mostly from graft donor cells, taken 360 days after TCRalphabeta/CD19-depleted stem cell transplant. This rearrangement joins TRBV20-1 to TRBJ2-1, with no clear D. This TCR was sampled from a male patient between 10 and 17 years old who had a stem cell transplant for acute myeloid leukemia, so the T cells may come from the graft donor. The CDR3 bases are TGCAGTGCTAGACGTGGAGCTGGTGAGCAGTTCTTC. This gives the protein CSARRGAGEQFF.